This T cell receptor (beta chain) is drawn from a study of shared clonotypes between healthy human individuals. Study context: The donor group consisted of two women and three men, aged 18 to 49. CD4 naive and CD4 memory each took three plates per donor, while CD8 naive took two and CD8 memory one. General study findings and limits: Only blood samples were collected, and tissue repertoires likely differ.

In the case of this clone: Antigen unknown.

Germline CDR1 SGHRS, CDR2 YFSETQ. This CDR3 comprises 13 residues. Trimming pared 3 bases from V and 1 base from J, leaving 8 bases between. Genomic DNA of every subset was divided equally among multiple immunoSEQ plates. Clones were read by immunoSEQ multiplex PCR, and TCRdb kept only the in-frame ones, dropping some. The table records roughly 1.5 million clones, roughly 98% of them present only once. The chain uses TRBV5-1 and TRBJ2-7; D not certain. The source material was naive CD4+ T cells sorted from blood. Described subset: CD45RA+ positively selected. This TCR derives from a man aged 30 to 39 in good health. The CDR3 DNA reads as TGCGCCAGCAGCTCCTCACGGTCCTACGAGCAGTACTTC. Encoded protein: CASSSSRSYEQYF.